Listed below are T cell receptor beta chains from one sample, sequenced in a study of shared clonotypes between healthy human individuals. The repertoire was sequenced with immunoSEQ multiplex PCR; TCRdb's copy has only in-frame clones and lacks some. The sample shows approximately 100,000 clones, about 72% of them seen only once. Sequenced: memory CD8+ T cells sorted from blood. Source of these receptors: a woman in her twenties or thirties in good health. Both conserved end residues are part of each CDR3. A D gene is named only where the DNA matches it firmly. Some rows have no size entry. The others give once, few or many, or a class for an expanded clone.

>few|TRBJ1-3|TRBV6-5|NA
CASSYGLRGDTIYF
TGTGCCAGCAGTTACGGATTGAGGGGGGACACCATATATTTT
>NA|TRBJ2-2|TRBV6-4|NA
CASTMDGNTGELFF
TGTGCCAGCACCATGGACGGAAACACCGGGGAGCTGTTTTTT
>NA|TRBJ2-7|TRBV6-5|NA
CASSPLLGSYEQYF
TGTGCCAGCAGTCCGCTGCTGGGCTCCTACGAGCAGTACTTC
>NA|TRBJ2-5|TRBV7-9|TRBD2
CATTSGGVRGTQYF
TGTGCCACAACTAGCGGTGGGGTCCGGGGGACCCAGTACTTC
>few|TRBJ2-2|TRBV10-3|NA
CAISEFRGTRPGELFF
TGTGCCATCAGTGAATTCCGGGGGACTCGCCCTGGGGAGCTGTTTTTT
>NA|TRBJ2-1|TRBV27|TRBD1
CASSLKWQGAYNEQFF
TGTGCCAGCAGTTTGAAGTGGCAGGGGGCCTACAATGAGCAGTTCTTC
>few|TRBJ2-7|TRBV27|NA
CASSFLGGAGEGEQYF
TGTGCCAGCAGTTTTCTTGGTGGTGCAGGCGAGGGCGAGCAGTACTTC
>NA|TRBJ1-1|TRBV28|TRBD1
CASTNRGIAVNTEAFF
TGTGCCAGCACCAACAGGGGTATTGCGGTGAACACTGAAGCTTTCTTT
>large|TRBJ2-7|TRBV2|NA
CASSDRVGGAYEQYF
TGTGCCAGCAGTGATAGGGTGGGCGGAGCATACGAGCAGTACTTC
>once|TRBJ2-7|TRBV7-9|NA
CASSDSTSYEQYF
TGTGCCAGCAGCGACTCGACTAGCTACGAGCAGTACTTC
>NA|TRBJ1-2|TRBV10-2|NA
CASKSTARYYGYTF
TGCGCCAGCAAATCGACAGCCAGGTACTATGGCTACACCTTC
>NA|TRBJ2-7|TRBV15|NA
CATSRERETYEQYF
TGTGCCACCAGCAGGGAGAGAGAAACCTACGAGCAGTACTTC
>NA|TRBJ2-7|TRBV7-8|NA
CASSTYRVSYEQYF
TGTGCCAGCAGTACCTACAGGGTCTCCTACGAGCAGTACTTC
>NA|TRBJ1-2|TRBV6-1|TRBD1
CASRTGQSQVEGYTF
TGTGCCAGCAGGACGGGACAGTCCCAGGTGGAAGGCTACACCTTC
>NA|TRBJ2-7|TRBV5-1|TRBD2
CASSLWTSGSSYEQYF
TGCGCCAGCAGCTTATGGACTAGCGGGAGCTCCTACGAGCAGTACTTC
>once|TRBJ2-1|TRBV28|TRBD1
CASRAGTGVYNEQFF
TGTGCCAGCAGGGCCGGGACAGGGGTCTACAATGAGCAGTTCTTC
>once|TRBJ2-7|TRBV25-1|TRBD1
CASSEGGDREYEQYF
TGTGCCAGCAGTGAGGGGGGGGACAGGGAATACGAGCAGTACTTC
>NA|TRBJ2-3|TRBV9|NA
CASSLGGGTDTQYF
TGTGCCAGCAGTCTTGGAGGGGGCACAGATACGCAGTATTTT
>many|TRBJ2-7|TRBV6-7|NA
CASSYSNTRYYEQYF
TGTGCCAGCAGTTACTCGAACACACGCTACTACGAGCAGTACTTC
>NA|TRBJ2-7|TRBV19|NA
CASSINLASNEQYF
TGTGCCAGTAGTATCAATCTAGCGTCAAATGAGCAGTACTTC
>NA|TRBJ1-5|TRBV6-1|NA
CASSEGDTNQPQHF
TGTGCCAGCAGTGAGGGTGACACAAATCAGCCCCAGCATTTT
>once|TRBJ1-2|TRBV29-1|TRBD1
CSVEEGRGRLGNYGYTF
TGCAGCGTTGAAGAAGGCAGGGGGCGATTGGGTAACTATGGCTACACCTTC
>once|TRBJ2-7|TRBV9|TRBD2
CASSVVSGGIYEQYF
TGTGCCAGCAGCGTAGTGTCGGGAGGGATCTACGAGCAGTACTTC
>NA|TRBJ2-7|TRBV6-1|TRBD2
CASSELAGGSYEQYF
TGTGCCAGCAGTGAATTAGCGGGAGGGTCCTACGAGCAGTACTTC